The 27 T cell receptor beta chains reported below all come from one sample, sequenced in a study of Ad26.COV2.S vaccination and SARS-CoV-2 variants. The treatment denotes: about 20 received Ad26.COV2.S at low or high dose, single or two shots; about 5 received placebo; per-sample allocation not given. Collection of the samples took place on day 63 after the first injection of vaccine or placebo. This table comes from immunoSEQ multiplex PCR, and its TCRdb copy is limited to in-frame clones, with some not included. The repertoire holds around 420,000 clones, with around 87% as singletons. The sequenced sample was peripheral blood, obtained in a trial of Ad26.COV2.S vaccine versus placebo. The receptors were sampled from a person between 18 and 59 years old who received the Ad26.COV2.S COVID-19 vaccine or a placebo.

The genes are TRBV6-2 or TRBV6-3 and TRBJ2-1; D gene unclear. The ends were cut back, 0 bases at V and 5 bases at J, with 2 bases in the middle. The germline gives CDR1 MNHEY, CDR2 SVGEGT. CDR3 length equals 12 residues. In DNA form, the CDR3 reads TGTGCCAGCAGTTACTCAAACAATGAGCAGTTCTTC. This gives the protein CASSYSNNEQFF.

The CDR3 DNA follows: TGCAGCGCAGCTAGTACGGCGCAGTATTTT. Its protein product is CSAASTAQYF. The genes are TRBV29-1 and TRBJ2-3, with D unclear. Trimming stripped 7 bases from V and 10 bases from J, with 12 bases between. The CDR3 covers 10 residues. Germline V lookup: CDR1 SQVTM, CDR2 ANQGSEA.

This rearrangement joins TRBV5-5 to TRBJ2-1; TRBD2 matches at 7 bases. The CDR3 contains 15 residues. Germline V CDR1 and CDR2: SGHKS, YYEKEE (reference sequence). V was clipped by 2 bases and J by 4 bases; unmatched bases: 6. CDR3 protein: CASSFLDSGYNEQFF. The CDR3 bases are TGTGCCAGCAGCTTTCTTGATAGCGGGTACAATGAGCAGTTCTTC.

The chain is built from TRBV30 and TRBJ2-2, with 8 bases matching TRBD1. The CDR3 contains 15 residues. Germline V gene sequence: CDR1 GTSNPN, CDR2 SVGIG (reference sequence). V lost 2 bases to trimming and J lost 5 bases; unmatched junction nucleotides: 7. In DNA form, the CDR3 reads TGTGCCTGGAGTAGAGACAGGGGAATTACCGGGGAGCTGTTTTTT. Translation: CAWSRDRGITGELFF.

This chain uses TRBV7-9 with TRBJ2-7, with TRBD1 matching 10 bases. Germline-derived CDR1 and CDR2 are SEHNR and FQNEAQ (reference sequence). V was clipped by 10 bases and J by 6 bases; unmatched bases: 6. The CDR3 is 12 residues long. The CDR3 nucleotides read TGTGCCACCCGGACAGGGGGGTCCGAGCAGTACTTC. Amino acid sequence: CATRTGGSEQYF. Full variable domain (rest looked up from reference TRBV7-9 and TRBJ2-7): DTGVSQNPRHKITKRGQNVTFRCDPISEHNRLYWYRQTLGQGPEFLTYFQNEAQLEKSRLLSDRFSAERPKGSFSTLEIQRTEQGDSAMYLCATRTGGSEQYFGPGTRLTVT.

This chain uses TRBV18 with TRBJ2-7, with 11 bases lining up with TRBD1. The CDR3 has 16 residues. Looked up from germline, CDR1 is KGHSH and CDR2 is LQKENI. V lost 6 bases to trimming and J lost 5 bases; unmatched junction nucleotides: 12. The CDR3 spells CASSLTTPGQGDEQYF. The CDR3 nucleotides read TGTGCCAGCTCTTTGACCACCCCGGGACAGGGGGACGAGCAGTACTTC. The full variable domain, with the rest looked up from reference TRBV18 and TRBJ2-7, is NAGVMQNPRHLVRRRGQEARLRCSPMKGHSHVYWYRQLPEEGLKFMVYLQKENIIDESGMPKERFSAEFPKEGPSILRIQQVVRGDSAAYFCASSLTTPGQGDEQYFGPGTRLTVT.

The genes are TRBV6-5 and TRBJ2-7, with TRBD2 as a possible D gene (5 bases). The V end lost 4 bases, the J end lost 5 bases, and 12 bases lay between the germline ends. The germline CDR1 and CDR2 sequences are MNHEY and SVGAGI. The CDR3 runs to 13 residues. This chain's CDR3 is CASSSGKPDEQYF. The DNA of the CDR3 is TGTGCCAGCAGTTCCGGGAAACCGGACGAGCAGTACTTC.

V is TRBV19 and J is TRBJ1-2; D not resolved. V lost 7 bases to trimming and J lost 2 bases, with 17 bases between them. CDR1 is LNHDA and CDR2 is SQIVND in the germline V gene (reference sequence). The CDR3 is 15 amino acids. This CDR3 is CASTFPAGKNYGYTF. The CDR3 DNA follows: TGTGCCAGTACCTTCCCGGCAGGAAAAAACTATGGCTACACCTTC.

This rearrangement joins TRBV9 to TRBJ1-3; unclear D gene. The CDR3 is made up of 18 amino acids. The germline gives CDR1 SGDLS, CDR2 YYNGEE. Trimming stripped 0 bases from V and 0 bases from J, with 16 bases between. In DNA form, the CDR3 reads TGTGCCAGCAGCGTAGGTCTTGGCAGATTTAGCTCTGGAAACACCATATATTTT. It is translated as CASSVGLGRFSSGNTIYF.

V gene TRBV23-1 combines with J gene TRBJ1-2; D is undetermined. TRBV23-1 is noted as an ORF with a role that remains uncertain. Trimming left V 0 bases short and J 0 bases short, with 11 bases between. The CDR3 has 16 amino acids. The CDR3, as DNA: TGCGCCAGCAGTCAATCGACGAGCAGATCTAACTATGGCTACACCTTC. It encodes CASSQSTSRSNYGYTF.

The chain combines TRBV4-3 with TRBJ1-1; tentatively, D is TRBD1 (5 bases). The CDR3 is 16 amino acids. Looked up from germline, CDR1 is LGHNA and CDR2 is YSLEER. Trimming left V 1 base short and J 5 bases short, with 17 bases between. The CDR3 DNA sequence: TGCGCCAGCAGCCAAGTCTACGCACAGGATGTTACTGAAGCTTTCTTT. Protein product: CASSQVYAQDVTEAFF.

V gene TRBV9 combines with J gene TRBJ2-4; D ambiguous. V lost 0 bases and J 11 bases, leaving 9 bases between the germline ends. CDR1 SGDLS and CDR2 YYNGEE come from the germline V gene. The CDR3 contains 12 residues. The CDR3 DNA reads TGTGCCAGCAGCGTAGGAGACGCAGTTCAGTACTTC. It codes for CASSVGDAVQYF.

This clone was detected only once. The chain couples TRBV7-8 to TRBJ2-1; D unclear. CDR3 length: 15 residues. V shed 4 bases and J shed 0 bases, with 10 bases lying between them. Germline CDR1 is SGHVS and CDR2 is FQNEAQ. As DNA, the CDR3 is TGTGCCAGCAGCTCCGGACGCGACTCCTACAATGAGCAGTTCTTC. Protein product: CASSSGRDSYNEQFF.

The count of this clone is one. The V and J genes are TRBV7-2 and TRBJ2-7; perhaps TRBD2 as D (6 bases). The germline V gene encodes CDR1 SGHTA and CDR2 FQGNSA. The CDR3 runs 11 residues. V gave up 4 bases and J gave up 10 bases, with 11 bases separating them. CDR3 amino acids: CASSSGLHQYF. The CDR3 DNA is TGTGCCAGCAGCTCGGGACTTCATCAGTACTTC.

This chain links TRBV28 with TRBJ1-2; no reliable D call. Trimming shortened V by 8 bases and J by 8 bases, and 15 bases separated the two germline ends. The CDR3 is made up of 12 amino acids. CDR1 and CDR2 (germline): MDHEN, SYDVKM. The CDR3, as DNA: TGTGCCAGCGCGCCGTATCGCGGCGGCTACACCTTC. This sequence encodes CASAPYRGGYTF.

The rearrangement joins TRBV20-1 to TRBJ2-5; a possible D gene is TRBD2 (6 bases). From germline, CDR1 is DFQATT and CDR2 SNEGSKA (reference sequence). The CDR3 length is 11 residues. CDR3 sequence reads: CSGDSQETQYF. In DNA, the CDR3 is TGCAGCGGGGACTCACAAGAGACCCAGTACTTC.

The CDR3 reads CASSGTVGGSYNSPLHF. CDR3 nucleotides: TGCGCCAGCAGTGGGACAGTGGGTGGCTCCTATAATTCACCCCTCCACTTT. V gene TRBV4-3 combines with J gene TRBJ1-6; 7 nucleotides agree with TRBD1. Germline CDR1 LGHNA, CDR2 YSLEER. V was pared by 6 bases and J by 0 bases, with 8 bases of the junction left unmatched. The CDR3 totals 17 residues.

The genes are TRBV2 and TRBJ1-4, with a weak D call TRBD1 (6 bases). Germline lookup yields CDR1 SNHLY and CDR2 FYNNEI. CDR3 size: 12 residues. Trimming pared 7 bases from V and 8 bases from J, leaving 11 bases between. The CDR3 region is CASKGGGEKLFF. CDR3 in DNA: TGTGCCAGCAAGGGCGGGGGCGAAAAACTGTTTTTT.

The chain employs TRBV15 and TRBJ2-1; 11 bases are a match to TRBD2. Trimming at V came to 4 bases and at J to 7 bases, leaving 15 bases not matched to a gene. The CDR3 runs 18 residues. In germline, CDR1 is LNHNV, CDR2 YYDKDF (reference sequence). The CDR3 DNA reads TGTGCCACCAGCACCTTAACTAGCGGGGGCCGATTTGGAAATGAGCAGTTCTTC. Residues: CATSTLTSGGRFGNEQFF.

The genes are TRBV9 and TRBJ1-1; D perhaps matches TRBD1 (5 bases). The CDR3 covers 13 residues. V lost 5 bases, J lost 5 bases, and 13 bases lay in between. CDR1 and CDR2 (germline): SGDLS, YYNGEE. The CDR3 spells CASRRDSGTEAFF. The CDR3 nucleotides read TGTGCCAGCAGACGGGACTCGGGGACTGAAGCTTTCTTT. The variable domain in full, with the rest retrieved from reference TRBV9 and TRBJ1-1, is DSGVTQTPKHLITATGQRVTLRCSPRSGDLSVYWYQQSLDQGLQFLIQYYNGEERAKGNILERFSAQQFPDLHSELNLSSLELGDSALYFCASRRDSGTEAFFGQGTRLTVV.

J is TRBJ1-4 and V is TRBV12-3 or TRBV12-4; possible D gene TRBD1, 6 bases. The CDR3 loop spans 13 amino acids. Trimming removed 6 bases at V and 8 bases at J, with 13 bases between. In nucleotides, the CDR3 is TGTGCCAGCAGCCAGGACAGATACGAAAAACTGTTTTTT. This sequence encodes CASSQDRYEKLFF.

The chain is built from TRBV7-8 and TRBJ2-2, with D possibly being TRBD1 (6 bases). The V end was cut by 4 bases, the J end by 6 bases, with 12 bases between. CDR3 size: 14 residues. CDR1 and CDR2 (germline): SGHVS, FQNEAQ. The CDR3 coding sequence is TGTGCCAGCAGCTCAACACAGGGTGCCGGGGAGCTGTTTTTT. It encodes CASSSTQGAGELFF.

The V call is TRBV27, the J call TRBJ2-1, with D perhaps matching TRBD1 (6 bases). There are 13 residues in the CDR3. Trimming left V 3 bases short and J 10 bases short, with 13 bases between. Germline CDR1 and CDR2: MNHEY and SMNVEV (reference sequence). In DNA, the CDR3 is TGTGCCAGCAGTTTTACGGGTCAGGGGGAGCAGTTCTTC. This encodes CASSFTGQGEQFF.

This chain's CDR3 is CASSLGGKGDQPQHF. CDR3 DNA: TGTGCCAGCAGCTTAGGGGGGAAGGGAGATCAGCCCCAGCATTTT. This chain links TRBV21-1 with TRBJ1-5. TRBV21-1 is flagged as a pseudogene. The CDR3 has 15 residues.

The chain's CDR3 is CASSPTNRGITDTQYF. CDR3 in DNA: TGTGCCAGCAGCCCCACCAACAGGGGTATAACAGATACGCAGTATTTT. The chain carries TRBV9 and TRBJ2-3; 7 bases match TRBD1. There are 16 residues in the CDR3. J gave up 3 bases and V 4 bases, and 11 bases lay outside the gene matches. Germline CDR1 is SGDLS and CDR2 is YYNGEE.

The rearrangement links TRBV6-5 to TRBJ2-3, with 9 bases identical to TRBD1. The germline V gene has CDR1 MNHEY and CDR2 SVGAGI. Trimming removed 7 bases from V and 3 bases from J; junction bases left unmatched: 8. This CDR3 is 15 amino acids long. For the CDR3, the DNA is TGTGCCAGCACCATGGGGGACAGGGTTACAGATACGCAGTATTTT. It is translated as CASTMGDRVTDTQYF.

CDR3 nucleotides: TGTGCCAGCAGTTACTCGAACCTCCCGGATACGCAGTATTTT. This sequence encodes CASSYSNLPDTQYF. V gene TRBV6-2 or TRBV6-3 combines with J gene TRBJ2-3; unclear D gene. The ends were cut back, 0 bases at V and 6 bases at J, with 10 bases in the middle. Germline loops: CDR1 MNHEY, CDR2 SVGEGT. CDR3 length equals 14 residues.